Listed below are T cell receptor beta chains from one sample, sequenced in a study of T cells in Graves' hyperthyroidism and ophthalmopathy. TCRdb recomputed calls from the multiplex PCR reads with MiXCR, one row per CDR3 protein. The table has under 400,000 distinct CDR3 sequences, 15% to 18% seen once. The sample consisted of blood. Receptor source: a woman aged 18-29 years with Graves' hyperthyroidism that later progressed to Graves' ophthalmopathy. Both conserved end residues are part of each CDR3. A D gene is named only where the DNA matches it firmly. Clone size appears in some rows only: once, few, many, or a class for an expanded clone.

D gene	J gene	V gene	clone size	CDR3 DNA	CDR3 protein
-	TRBJ1-4	TRBV9	-	TGTGCCAGCAGCGTAGGGGACGGTTCGCATGAAAAACTGTTTTTT	CASSVGDGSHEKLFF
-	TRBJ2-5	TRBV20-1	many	TGCAGTGCGCCTCAACTAGGAGAGACCCAGTACTTC	CSAPQLGETQYF
TRBD1	TRBJ2-6	TRBV5-1	few	TGCGCGAGCGGACAGGGATGGTCTGGGGCCAACGTCCTGACTTTC	CASGQGWSGANVLTF
-	TRBJ2-5	TRBV20-1	-	TGCAGTGCTACAGGGGAACAGGGAAGGACGTTTCAAGAGACCCAGTACTTC	CSATGEQGRTFQETQYF
TRBD2	TRBJ2-1	TRBV12-3/TRBV12-4	many	TGTGCCAGCAGTTCCCCAGCGGGAGTGTTGAGCTCCTACAATGAGCAGTTCTTC	CASSSPAGVLSSYNEQFF
-	TRBJ2-4	TRBV20-1	few	TGCAGTGCTAGAGAGGGCATAAAAAACATTCAGTACTTC	CSAREGIKNIQYF
-	TRBJ2-1	TRBV29-1	many	TGCAGCGTTGATTCGGGGCGGCATAATGAGCAGTTCTTC	CSVDSGRHNEQFF
-	TRBJ2-7	TRBV7-9	many	TGTGCCAGCAGCTTGGGAGGGGGTCTCTCCTACGAGCAGTACTTC	CASSLGGGLSYEQYF
TRBD1	TRBJ2-7	TRBV10-3	-	TGTGCCATCAGTACTCGGGACAGGGGCTACGAGCAGTACTTC	CAISTRDRGYEQYF
-	TRBJ1-3	TRBV9	few	TGTGCCAGCCACATTGGAAACACCATATATTTT	CASHIGNTIYF
-	TRBJ2-7	TRBV7-9	few	TGTGCCAGCAGCTCCTTTGAGAGGAGGGCCTACGAGCAGTACTTC	CASSSFERRAYEQYF
-	TRBJ2-5	TRBV7-9	many	TGTGCCAGCAGCTCCTCTGACTACCTCTGGGAGACCCAGTACTTC	CASSSSDYLWETQYF
-	TRBJ1-2	TRBV28	many	TGTGCCACAAGACCGGCCGAGTGGGGTGATAACTATGGCTACACCTTC	CATRPAEWGDNYGYTF
-	TRBJ2-7	TRBV6-1	many	TGTGCCAGCAGTGAAATGGCAGGGGAGGGCTACGAGCAGTACTTC	CASSEMAGEGYEQYF
TRBD1	TRBJ2-5	TRBV12-3/TRBV12-4	many	TGTGCCAGCAGTTTAGGGGGACAGGGAGAGACCCAGTACTTC	CASSLGGQGETQYF
TRBD1	TRBJ1-5	TRBV27	-	TGTGCCAGCAGTTTATATGCAGGGGGGAAGCAGCCCCAGCATTTT	CASSLYAGGKQPQHF
-	TRBJ2-1	TRBV10-3	many	TGTGCCATCAGTTCGGGGAGGGGGGATGAGCAGTTCTTC	CAISSGRGDEQFF
-	TRBJ2-7	TRBV2	many	TGTGCCAGCAGGGACAGGGCGGGGGGCTACGAGCAGTACTTC	CASRDRAGGYEQYF
-	TRBJ1-3	TRBV13	few	TGTGCCAGCAGGCTCTCCTGGACGACCTCTGGAAACACCATATATTTT	CASRLSWTTSGNTIYF
-	TRBJ2-5	TRBV6-2/TRBV6-3	-	TGTGCCAGCAGTAGGGACATAGTCGCGGAGACCCAGTACTTC	CASSRDIVAETQYF
-	TRBJ2-2	TRBV27	many	TGTGCCAGCAGTTTAAGGGCAGGACGAACGAACACCGGGGAGCTGTTTTTT	CASSLRAGRTNTGELFF
-	TRBJ2-3	TRBV28	many	TGTGCCAGCAGCCAAGACGGCCGCACAGATACGCAGTATTTT	CASSQDGRTDTQYF
-	TRBJ1-2	TRBV6-1	-	TGTGCCAGCAGCTACAACGACAGGTCCTATGGCTACACCTTC	CASSYNDRSYGYTF
TRBD1	TRBJ2-3	TRBV20-1	-	TGCAGTGCTTCCTTCGGACAGGGTGGTTCGGATACGCAGTATTTT	CSASFGQGGSDTQYF
-	TRBJ2-7	TRBV27	-	TGTGCCAGCAGTTTAGTGGGTCAGTACGAGCAGTACTTC	CASSLVGQYEQYF
TRBD2	TRBJ2-1	TRBV20-1	many	TGCAGTGCTAGTCTAGCGGATTACAATGAGCAGTTCTTC	CSASLADYNEQFF
TRBD2	TRBJ2-7	TRBV5-4	few	TGTGCCAGCAGCTCCATTAGCGGGAACCCCTACGAGCAGTACTTC	CASSSISGNPYEQYF
-	TRBJ2-7	TRBV10-3	many	TGTGCCGTCTCCGGGACAATGGGGCTTAAGCAGTACTTC	CAVSGTMGLKQYF
-	TRBJ2-3	TRBV7-9	many	TGTGCCAGCAGCTCCCCCTCGGGTGATACGCAGTATTTT	CASSSPSGDTQYF
TRBD2	TRBJ2-1	TRBV20-1	many	TGCAGTGCTTCACTAGCGGGAGACTACAATGAGCAGTTCTTC	CSASLAGDYNEQFF
TRBD2	TRBJ2-1	TRBV4-1	few	TGCGCCAGCAGCCAAGTCCCGCTAGCGGGTAACAATGAGCAGTTCTTC	CASSQVPLAGNNEQFF
TRBD1	TRBJ2-7	TRBV28	many	TGTGCCAGCAGTTTAACCGGACAGGGCGAGCAGTACTTC	CASSLTGQGEQYF
-	TRBJ1-1	TRBV9	few	TGTGCCAGCAGCCCTAGACTAGCGGGGGGTATCGGCGAAGCTTTCTTT	CASSPRLAGGIGEAFF
-	TRBJ2-3	TRBV5-6	-	TGTGCCAGCAGCTCCTTAAGGGAGAGCACAGATACGCAGTATTTT	CASSSLRESTDTQYF
-	TRBJ2-3	TRBV28	many	TGTGCCAGCCGGGACCCCACAGATACGCAGTATTTT	CASRDPTDTQYF
-	TRBJ2-2	TRBV5-1	many	TGCGCCAGCAGCTCGCCAATGCCCGGGGAGCTGTTTTTT	CASSSPMPGELFF
-	TRBJ2-1	TRBV28	once	TGTGCCACAAGACTGGACTCCTACAATGAGCAGTTCTTC	CATRLDSYNEQFF
TRBD2	TRBJ2-1	TRBV7-2	many	TGTGCCAGCAGCCCAAGGACTAGCGGGAGGGCCTCCTACAATGAGCAGTTCTTC	CASSPRTSGRASYNEQFF
TRBD2	TRBJ2-1	TRBV6-2/TRBV6-3	few	TGTGCCAGCAGTTACGACCGGGAGGTTTCCTACAATGAGCAGTTCTTC	CASSYDREVSYNEQFF
-	TRBJ2-1	TRBV6-2/TRBV6-3	few	TGTGCCAGCAGTGACTCGTTCAGGGGAGGCAATGAGCAGTTCTTC	CASSDSFRGGNEQFF
TRBD1	TRBJ1-3	TRBV12-3/TRBV12-4	few	TGTGCCAGCCGGGGGACAGGGGCTGGAAACACCATATATTTT	CASRGTGAGNTIYF
TRBD2	TRBJ2-1	TRBV6-2/TRBV6-3	many	TGTGCCAGCAGGTCGGGAGGGAGACTCAATGAGCAGTTCTTC	CASRSGGRLNEQFF
-	TRBJ2-2	TRBV5-1	few	TGCGCCAGGACAACAGGGTTTCCCGGGGAGCTGTTTTTT	CARTTGFPGELFF
-	TRBJ1-2	TRBV28	many	TGTGCCAGCAGCCCCCGCGTAAGGTGGGGACCTAACTATGGCTACACCTTC	CASSPRVRWGPNYGYTF
-	TRBJ2-7	TRBV12-3/TRBV12-4	many	TGTGCCAGCAGTTCCCCATCGAAGCAGTACTTC	CASSSPSKQYF
TRBD2	TRBJ2-7	TRBV28	few	TGTGCCAGCAGCCGAACACCCGGACTAGCGGATCCCTACGAGCAGTACTTC	CASSRTPGLADPYEQYF
TRBD2	TRBJ2-1	TRBV27	few	TGTGCCAGCAGTTTCCTCCTAGCGGGCCCAGGGGATGAGCAGTTCTTC	CASSFLLAGPGDEQFF
TRBD2	TRBJ2-7	TRBV7-6	many	TGTGCCAGCAGCTCGCGGACTAGCTCGCACGAGCAGTACTTC	CASSSRTSSHEQYF
-	TRBJ2-3	TRBV4-2	-	TGTGCCAGCAGCCGAAACGGGAAAAACACAGATACGCAGTATTTT	CASSRNGKNTDTQYF
-	TRBJ1-1	TRBV3-1	many	TGTGCCAGCAGCCAGGGCTATGAAGCTTTCTTT	CASSQGYEAFF
-	TRBJ2-7	TRBV12-3/TRBV12-4	many	TGTGCCAGCAGTTTGAGCCCCTCCTACGAGCAGTACTTC	CASSLSPSYEQYF
TRBD2	TRBJ2-7	TRBV12-3/TRBV12-4	many	TGTGCCAGCAGGACTAGCGGAGACCTCTACGAGCAGTACTTC	CASRTSGDLYEQYF
-	TRBJ2-1	TRBV5-1	few	TGCGCCAGCAGTTCCATCCTCCGGGCCAGGGAGCAGTTCTTC	CASSSILRAREQFF
-	TRBJ1-2	TRBV18	many	TGTGCCAGCTCACTCAGACAGGCAAATGGCTACACCTTC	CASSLRQANGYTF
-	TRBJ2-3	TRBV7-6	-	TGTGCCAGCAGCCCGCGGGGGACAGGCTTCACGAGCACAGATACGCAGTATTTT	CASSPRGTGFTSTDTQYF
-	TRBJ2-1	TRBV6-1	many	TGTGCCAGTACCAAGGGGCGGCCAGCCTACAATGAGCAGTTCTTC	CASTKGRPAYNEQFF
-	TRBJ2-7	TRBV5-4	few	TGTGCCAGCAGCTTGGCAGGACAAGCGGCGTGGGAGCAGTACTTC	CASSLAGQAAWEQYF
-	TRBJ2-1	TRBV24-1	many	TGTGCCACCGAGGGTAAGACGCGATACAATGAGCAGTTCTTC	CATEGKTRYNEQFF
TRBD1	TRBJ1-2	TRBV4-3	many	TGCGCCAGCAGCCAAATAGACAGGGGAGGGGGCTACACCTTC	CASSQIDRGGGYTF